This T cell receptor (beta chain) was sequenced during a study of regulatory T cells in long-lasting Graves disease listed by TCRdb under 2021. The study in broad terms: Antithyroid drugs had been taken for less than 3 months by newly diagnosed Graves' disease patients. The study was registered as a clinical trial and conducted in China. This study used TCR sequencing and RNA sequencing of peripheral blood to compare persistent Graves' disease patients against newly diagnosed Graves' disease patients. A total of around 35 samples underwent TCR sequencing: about 13 from persistent and roughly 20 from newly diagnosed Graves' disease patients.

Taken from cysteine to phenylalanine, the CDR3 has 16 residues. The entry retains the CDR3 DNA only, 48 bases that are in frame from base 1. Trimming costs V 1 base and J 0 bases, and their ends lie 7 bases apart. Reading the germline V gene (reference sequence) gives CDR1 SEHNR and CDR2 FQNEAQ. Libraries were prepared through multiplex PCR. Sequencing took place on an Illumina HiSeq 4000. CDR3 regions were amplified by Arm-PCR with iRepertoire HTBI primers to construct TCR beta libraries. Gel purification was performed on PCR products prior to sequencing. As for the authors' bioinformatics: Gene usage analysis of CDR3 amino acid clonotypes used the approximately 62 TRBV and 14 to 15 TRBJ segments found across samples. COPE and FqMerger were used to merge the filtered high-quality paired reads into contigs. BLAST was used to align contigs to the IMGT TRBV, TRBD and TRBJ reference genes, and CDR3 was defined following IMGT. Any clonotype with a frequency above 0.1% was counted as a highly expanded clone. Repertoire diversity was measured by Shannon entropy, and V-J evenness by the Gini coefficient. A clonotype was considered public if more than one individual shared it. The public reads were reprocessed in TCRdb via fastp at Q25 and MiXCR, keeping in-frame beta chains. Under each unique CDR3 protein, matching rows form one entry showing the most common genes and DNA. The V and J calls follow TCRdb's processing rather than the paper's. The sample has some 400,000 distinct CDR3 sequences on record, about 15% of them singletons. Clones ranked in the top ten supply approximately 15% of the sample.

This clonotype was counted a few times. Its antigen target is currently unknown. Nothing much larger sits one base from this clone, and base qualities are not available. Points the paper makes about the study in general: Sequencing and analysis were limited to the TCR beta chain. Only peripheral blood was studied, because thyroid tissue, the primary lesion, was inaccessible. Compared with newly diagnosed patients, persistent Graves' disease patients had lower TCR Shannon entropy and fewer highly expanded clones, which suggests clonal expansion. More public clonotypes were shared among persistent patients (roughly 2,700) than among newly diagnosed patients (roughly 1,000). The authors acknowledged the small sample size as a limitation that may reduce accuracy. Preferential use of TRBV28, TRBJ1-2 and TRBJ2-5 was observed in persistent disease, whereas TRBV20-1 and TRBJ2-1 were favored in newly diagnosed disease.

The time point label, as the study defines it: newly diagnosed GD, antithyroid drugs for less than 3 months. RNA was extracted from PBMCs in TRIzol for both TCR sequencing and RNA sequencing. The diagnosis of Graves' disease was made according to American Thyroid Association guidelines. Recruitment of patients was carried out at an endocrinology department in Xi'an, China. Each patient gave approximately 9.7 milliliters of peripheral blood, collected in an EDTA anticoagulant tube. Ficoll Paque Plus density gradient separation was used to isolate PBMCs, and no further T cell sorting was done. An Agilent 2100 Bioanalyzer and agarose gel were used to assess RNA quality, and a NanoDrop 2000 was used to measure RNA concentration. Separately, the same data were catalogued under a study of T cells in Graves' hyperthyroidism and ophthalmopathy. The second publication reports: A patient counted as having stable Graves' hyperthyroidism if no progression to ophthalmopathy occurred over 18 months of follow-up. The hyperthyroidism patients were between 18 and 65 years old and newly diagnosed, with a disease duration of less than 2 months. The study excluded patients with uncontrolled infections, other autoimmune diseases, pregnancy or lactation. Diagnoses were based on clinical symptoms, serum thyroxine and TRAb, thyroid ultrasound and orbital computed tomography. For the first round of RT-PCR on the TCR CDR3, the HTBI primer set was used together with the Qiagen OneStep RT-PCR kit. Blood samples also contained most of the expanded thyroid clonotypes (frequency above 0.001), which suggests that blood repertoires may reflect thyroid immune responses. Ophthalmopathy was separated from stable hyperthyroidism by a 13 V-J signature model, with approximately 89% sensitivity and roughly 84% specificity obtained in cross-validation and 80%/75% obtained in testing. During validation, the model predicted progression to ophthalmopathy a median of about 5.9 months ahead of onset, with approximately 71% sensitivity and about 72% specificity. To identify TCR V-J signatures that set the groups apart, the researchers used a discovery cohort of 100 patients, made up of some 41 with Graves' ophthalmopathy and 57 with stable Graves' hyperthyroidism. An independent validation cohort of 18 to 20 hyperthyroidism patients and approximately 16 patients who later progressed to ophthalmopathy tested prospective prediction of ophthalmopathy. The roughly 94 discovery patients were randomly divided into training and test sets at a 7:3 ratio. In addition, the study compared T-cell repertoires in thyroid tissue and in blood from six Graves' hyperthyroidism patients. After sampling, hyperthyroidism patients received methimazole starting at 30 mg daily, and ophthalmopathy patients received high-dose intravenous methylprednisolone. Libraries were constructed in a second round of multiplex PCR, after which size selection and purification were performed. Paired-end sequencing of the libraries was performed with 100 bp reads on an Illumina HiSeq2000. Raw data were processed with SOAPnuke, discarding reads with adapters, uncalled bases, mean Phred below 15, or no exact constant-primer or identifier match. COPE v1.2.5 was used to merge high-quality paired reads, and clonotypes were defined as unique nucleotide sequences. MiTCR v1.1 was used to align clonotypes to the IMGT TRBV, TRBD and TRBJ reference segments. Analysis was restricted to V-J combinations with a frequency above 0.0001, which covered 98% to 99.2% of repertoires. The TCS score was defined as the ratio of F50 (clonal expansion) to E x V (chaos), calculated using BLOSUM62-based TCRdist between CDR3 peptides within each V-J. Welch's t-statistics and random forest reduced roughly 530 V-J features to under 15, which were used in a naive Bayes classifier (R e1071). Sample size was not statistically predetermined, and investigators were not blinded to group allocation. The paper describes TCR Vbeta CDR3 sequencing of 135 peripheral blood samples, made up of around 41 ophthalmopathy patients, approximately 76 hyperthyroidism patients and some 17 progressor patients.

This TCR derives from a young woman with Graves disease. Donor details come from another sample of the same person, matched by shared clones. Recombination connected TRBV7-9 to TRBJ2-6, with an unclear D gene assignment. The sequencing used peripheral blood mononuclear cells (PBMCs), collected at new diagnosis, from a patient treated with antithyroid drugs. Here is the DNA: TGTGCCAGCAGCTTAGGTGGAGACTCTGGGGCCAACGTCCTGACTTTC. Its product reads: CASSLGGDSGANVLTF.